What follows is one TCR beta chain and its context. The antigen remains undetermined. The junction differs from germline at one of its ends, possibly a read error. Each sample received Survey-level depth of up to 500,000 reads. The table came from immunoSEQ multiplex PCR; TCRdb's copy has only in-frame clones and leaves some out. The sample yields about 32,000 clones, roughly 82% seen once. These data come from a study of pediatric ulcerative colitis. The length of the CDR3 is 15 residues. Germline V CDR1 and CDR2: SQVTM, ANQGSEA. Study-wide findings and caveats: A couple of patients' blood samples yielded substantially fewer templates. Ulcerative colitis patients shared more blood-rectal clones than controls.

Colonoscopy and blood draw happened at the same time. This rearrangement joins TRBV29-1 to TRBJ2-2; 8 bases agree with TRBD2. The sequence came from a boy younger than 18 with severe ulcerative colitis. What was sequenced was blood. CDR3 residues: CSATRTSSQHRGAVF. Here the CDR3 DNA reads TGCAGCGCAACAAGGACTAGCTCGCAACACCGGGGAGCTGTTTTT.